This T cell receptor beta chain was identified during a study of PD-1 blockade in mismatch repair-deficient tumors listed by TCRdb under 2017. With regard to the full study: The trial enrolled more than 85 consecutive patients with 11 to 12 mismatch repair-deficient cancer types between September 2013 and September 2016, all previously treated and progressing. Deep sequencing of TCR CDR3 regions was used to track tumor-associated T cell clones in peripheral blood of patients responding to PD-1 blockade.

Interpreted using the paper, the time point label stands for: peripheral blood 12 weeks after first pembrolizumab dose. Mismatch repair deficiency was established in every enrolled patient by polymerase chain reaction or immunohistochemistry. Three patients who responded to pembrolizumab therapy underwent TCR sequencing. The phase II trial prospectively evaluated PD-1 blockade with pembrolizumab in advanced mismatch repair-deficient cancers, independent of tissue of origin. Peripheral blood T cell samples were serially collected before and at multiple times after PD-1 blockade was started. Blood sampling times were expressed in weeks after the first pembrolizumab dose. Comment on this clone: The antigen this receptor binds is unknown. It has no much larger one-base neighbor in the sample; base qualities were not kept.

Overall results and qualifications from the work: Tumor-resident clones, often undetectable in blood before treatment, expanded rapidly after pembrolizumab and then contracted, generally before radiologic responses.

Receptors were amplified or captured by the immunoSEQ multiplex PCR assay. TCRdb retrieved this table from immuneACCESS and kept in-frame rearrangements only. Not all clones are present; in checked studies, unresolved V genes account for under half, and no reason is known for the remainder. For this sample there are fewer than 100,000 clones; more than 65% appear just once. The top ten hold 2.6% of the sample. This TCR was sampled from an adult with mismatch repair-deficient cancer. The source was peripheral blood, collected 12 weeks after starting pembrolizumab.

The DNA sequence is as follows: TGTGCCAGCAGCTCTGCGACAGGGGGCTCGTATGGCTACACCTTC. The translation is CASSSATGGSYGYTF. The chain is made from TRBV5-5 and TRBJ1-2; 10 junctional bases match TRBD1. CDR1 SGHKS and CDR2 YYEKEE were looked up in the germline V gene (reference sequence). The CDR3 goes from the cysteine to the phenylalanine over 15 residues. The CDR3 DNA has 45 bases and is translated from base 1. The germline V and J ends show losses of 3 bases and 5 bases respectively, and no gene match explains 7 bases of the junction.